The TCR beta chain described here comes from a study of beta chain features in type 1 diabetes. Findings and caveats of the study: Researchers report that Type 1 diabetes patients had moderately but significantly shorter TCRB CDR3s across all four CD4+ subsets.

cDNA synthesis used the whole RNA isolate, giving expressed TCRB sequences. TCRdb's table, derived via immunoSEQ multiplex PCR, lists solely in-frame clones and lacks some. The sample holds nearly 250,000 clones, over 65% seen once. Germline CDR1 MGHDK, CDR2 SYGVNS. The CDR3 contains 12 residues. V gave up 6 bases and J gave up 5 bases, with 10 bases separating them. For this clone: Its antigen is unidentified.

This TCR was sampled from a man aged 25 to 40 in good health. The chain is built from TRBV25-1 and TRBJ2-5; TRBD1 or TRBD2 may be the D gene (6 bases each). Sequences were obtained from naive CD4+ T cells from blood. CDR3 region: CASSQGRETQYF. CDR3 coding DNA: TGTGCCAGCAGCCAGGGGAGGGAGACCCAGTACTTC. Looking up the rest from reference TRBV25-1 and TRBJ2-5 gives the full variable domain: EADIYQTPRYLVIGTGKKITLECSQTMGHDKMYWYQQDPGMELHLIHYSYGVNSTEKGDLSSESTVSRIRTEHFPLTLESARPSHTSQYLCASSQGRETQYFGPGTRLLVL.